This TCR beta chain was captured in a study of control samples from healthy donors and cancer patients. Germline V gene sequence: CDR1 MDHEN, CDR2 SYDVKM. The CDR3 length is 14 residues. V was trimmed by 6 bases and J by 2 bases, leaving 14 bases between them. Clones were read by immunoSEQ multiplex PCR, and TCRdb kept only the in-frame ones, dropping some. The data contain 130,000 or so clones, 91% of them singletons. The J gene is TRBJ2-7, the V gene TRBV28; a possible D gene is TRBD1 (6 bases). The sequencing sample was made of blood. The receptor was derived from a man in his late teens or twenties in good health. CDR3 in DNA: TGTGCCAGCAGGATACAGGGAACGGCCTACGAGCAGTACTTC. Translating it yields CASRIQGTAYEQYF.